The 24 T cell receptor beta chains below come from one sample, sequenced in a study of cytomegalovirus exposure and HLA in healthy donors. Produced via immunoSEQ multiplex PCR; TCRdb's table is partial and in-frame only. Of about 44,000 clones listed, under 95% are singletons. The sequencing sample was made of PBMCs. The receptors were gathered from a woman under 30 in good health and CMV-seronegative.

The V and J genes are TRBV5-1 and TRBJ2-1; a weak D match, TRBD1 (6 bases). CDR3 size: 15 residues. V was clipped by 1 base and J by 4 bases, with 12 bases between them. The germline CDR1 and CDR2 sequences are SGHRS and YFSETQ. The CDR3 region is CASSLNGGWYNEQFF. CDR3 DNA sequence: TGCGCCAGCAGCTTGAATGGGGGCTGGTACAATGAGCAGTTCTTC.

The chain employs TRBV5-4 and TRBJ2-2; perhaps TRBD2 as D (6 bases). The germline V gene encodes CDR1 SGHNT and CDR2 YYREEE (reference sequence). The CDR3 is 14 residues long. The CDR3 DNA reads TGTGCATCGGGGGACCGAGCGAACACCGGGGAGCTGTTTTTT. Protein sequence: CASGDRANTGELFF.

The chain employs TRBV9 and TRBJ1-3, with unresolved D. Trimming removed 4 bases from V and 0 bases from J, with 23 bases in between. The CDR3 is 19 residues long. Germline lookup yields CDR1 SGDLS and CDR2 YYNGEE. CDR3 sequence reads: CASSSQLATSIYSGNTIYF. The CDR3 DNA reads TGTGCCAGCAGCTCCCAGTTGGCGACATCTATCTACTCTGGAAACACCATATATTTT.

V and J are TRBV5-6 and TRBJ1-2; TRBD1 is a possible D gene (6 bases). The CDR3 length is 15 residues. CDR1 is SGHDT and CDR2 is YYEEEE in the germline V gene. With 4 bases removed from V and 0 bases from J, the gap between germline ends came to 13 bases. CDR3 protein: CASSPVAGANYGYTF. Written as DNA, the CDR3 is TGTGCCAGCAGCCCCGTCGCAGGGGCTAACTATGGCTACACCTTC.

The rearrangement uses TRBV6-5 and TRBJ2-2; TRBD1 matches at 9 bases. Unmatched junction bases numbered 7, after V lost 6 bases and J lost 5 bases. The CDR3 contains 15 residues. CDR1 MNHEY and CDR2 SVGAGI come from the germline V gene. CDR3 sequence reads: CASSPGTGSTGELFF. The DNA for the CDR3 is TGTGCCAGCAGCCCCGGGACAGGGTCTACCGGGGAGCTGTTTTTT.

CDR3 bases: TGTGCCTGGGCCGGGACAGGGGTTCAGCCCCAGCATTTT. It yields the protein CAWAGTGVQPQHF. V is TRBV30 and J is TRBJ1-5; 10 nucleotides line up with TRBD1. The ends lost 5 bases at V and 6 bases at J; junction bases unmatched: 4. CDR1 and CDR2 from the germline V gene are GTSNPN and SVGIG (reference sequence). The CDR3 totals 13 residues.

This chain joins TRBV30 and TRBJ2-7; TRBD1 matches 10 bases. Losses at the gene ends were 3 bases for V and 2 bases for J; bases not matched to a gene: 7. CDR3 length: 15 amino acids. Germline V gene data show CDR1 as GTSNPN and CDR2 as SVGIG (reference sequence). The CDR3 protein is CAWSNRDRGTYEQYF. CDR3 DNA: TGTGCCTGGAGCAATCGGGACAGGGGAACCTACGAGCAGTACTTC.

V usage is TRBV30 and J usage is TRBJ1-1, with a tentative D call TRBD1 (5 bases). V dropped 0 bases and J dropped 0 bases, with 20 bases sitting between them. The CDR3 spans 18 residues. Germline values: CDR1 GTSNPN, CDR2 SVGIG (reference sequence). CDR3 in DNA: TGTGCCTGGAGTGTTTTGGGGAAAGACAGTCCCATGAACACTGAAGCTTTCTTT. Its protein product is CAWSVLGKDSPMNTEAFF. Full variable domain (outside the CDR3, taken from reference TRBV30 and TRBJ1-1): SQTIHQWPATLVQPVGSPLSLECTVEGTSNPNLYWYRQAAGRGLQLLFYSVGIGQISSEVPQNLSASRPQDRQFILSSKKLLLSDSGFYLCAWSVLGKDSPMNTEAFFGQGTRLTVV.

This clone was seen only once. The CDR3 DNA follows: TGTGCCAGCAAAGACAGAGCGTCCTACGAGCAGTACTTC. Protein sequence: CASKDRASYEQYF. The V and J genes are TRBV2 and TRBJ2-7; D is possibly TRBD1 (5 bases). In germline, CDR1 is SNHLY, CDR2 FYNNEI. This CDR3 is 13 amino acids long. The V end was cut by 7 bases, the J end by 1 base, with 11 bases between.

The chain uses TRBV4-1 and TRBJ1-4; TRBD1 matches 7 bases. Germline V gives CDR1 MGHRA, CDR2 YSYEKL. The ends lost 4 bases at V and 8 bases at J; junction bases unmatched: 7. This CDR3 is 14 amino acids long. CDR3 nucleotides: TGCGCCAGCAGCCCGGGACAGATCGGGGAAAAACTGTTTTTT. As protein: CASSPGQIGEKLFF.

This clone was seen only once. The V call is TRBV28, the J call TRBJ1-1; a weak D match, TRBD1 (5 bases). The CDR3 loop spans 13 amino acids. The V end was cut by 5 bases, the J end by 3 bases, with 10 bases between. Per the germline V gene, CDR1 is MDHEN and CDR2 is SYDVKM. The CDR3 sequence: CASSHRPYTEAFF. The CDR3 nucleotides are TGTGCCAGCAGTCACAGGCCATACACTGAAGCTTTCTTT.

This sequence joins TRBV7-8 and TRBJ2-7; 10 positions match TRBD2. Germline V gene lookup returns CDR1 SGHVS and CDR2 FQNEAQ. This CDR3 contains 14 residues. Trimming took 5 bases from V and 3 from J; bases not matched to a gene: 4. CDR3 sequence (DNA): TGTGCCAGCAGCCAGACTAGCGGGCTCTACGAGCAGTACTTC. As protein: CASSQTSGLYEQYF.

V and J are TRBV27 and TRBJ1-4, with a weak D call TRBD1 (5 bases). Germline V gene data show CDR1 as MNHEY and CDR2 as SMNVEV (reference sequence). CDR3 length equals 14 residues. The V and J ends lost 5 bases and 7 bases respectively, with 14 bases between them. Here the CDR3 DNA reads TGTGCCAGCAGTAGGAGGGACCCTGGTGAAAAACTGTTTTTT. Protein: CASSRRDPGEKLFF.

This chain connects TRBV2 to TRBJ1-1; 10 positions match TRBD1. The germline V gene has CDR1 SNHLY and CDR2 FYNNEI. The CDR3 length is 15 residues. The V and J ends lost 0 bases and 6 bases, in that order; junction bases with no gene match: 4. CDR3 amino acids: CASSEAIGTGAEAFF. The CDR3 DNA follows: TGTGCCAGCAGTGAAGCAATCGGGACAGGGGCTGAAGCTTTCTTT.

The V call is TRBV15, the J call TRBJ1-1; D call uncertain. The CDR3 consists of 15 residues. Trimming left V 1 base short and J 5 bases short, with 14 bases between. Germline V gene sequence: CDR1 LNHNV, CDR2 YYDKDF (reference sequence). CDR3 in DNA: TGTGCCACCAGCAGAGGCCGGTTGCGAGGGACTGAAGCTTTCTTT. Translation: CATSRGRLRGTEAFF.

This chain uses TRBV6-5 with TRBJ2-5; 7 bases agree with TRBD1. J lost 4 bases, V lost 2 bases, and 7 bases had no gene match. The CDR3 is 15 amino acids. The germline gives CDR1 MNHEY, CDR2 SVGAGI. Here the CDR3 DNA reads TGTGCCAGCAGTTACACAACAGGGGTCGGAGAGACCCAGTACTTC. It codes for CASSYTTGVGETQYF.

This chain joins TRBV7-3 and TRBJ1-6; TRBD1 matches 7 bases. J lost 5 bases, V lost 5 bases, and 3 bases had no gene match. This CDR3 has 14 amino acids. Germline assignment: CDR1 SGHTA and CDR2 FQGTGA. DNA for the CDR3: TGTGCCAGCAGCCCCGGGACAGATAATTCACCCCTCCACTTT. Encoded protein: CASSPGTDNSPLHF.

CDR3 sequence: CASSERTGPSFGQYF. In DNA, the CDR3 is TGTGCCAGCAGTGAAAGGACAGGCCCGTCGTTCGGGCAGTACTTC. The rearrangement joins TRBV2 to TRBJ2-7; 7 bases are shared with TRBD1. The V gene end was trimmed by 2 bases and the J gene end by 9 bases; junction bases not matched to a gene: 13. CDR1 SNHLY and CDR2 FYNNEI come from the germline V gene. This CDR3 contains 15 residues.

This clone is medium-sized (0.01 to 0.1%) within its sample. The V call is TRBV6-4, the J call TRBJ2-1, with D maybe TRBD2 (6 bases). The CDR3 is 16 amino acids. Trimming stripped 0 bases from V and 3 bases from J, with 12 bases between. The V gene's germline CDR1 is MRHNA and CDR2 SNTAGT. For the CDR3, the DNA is TGTGCCAGCAGTGACTCGATGGTAGCGGACTACAATGAGCAGTTCTTC. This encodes CASSDSMVADYNEQFF.

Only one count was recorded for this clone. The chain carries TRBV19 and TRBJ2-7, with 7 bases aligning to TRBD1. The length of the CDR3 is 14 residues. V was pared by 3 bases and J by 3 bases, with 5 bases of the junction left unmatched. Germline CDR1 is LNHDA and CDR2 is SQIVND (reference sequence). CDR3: CASSIQGDGYEQYF. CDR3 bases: TGTGCCAGTAGTATTCAGGGGGACGGCTACGAGCAGTACTTC.

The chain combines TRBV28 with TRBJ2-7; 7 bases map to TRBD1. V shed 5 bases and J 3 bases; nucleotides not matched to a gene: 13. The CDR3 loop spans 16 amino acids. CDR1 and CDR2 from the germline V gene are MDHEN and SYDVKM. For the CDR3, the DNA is TGTGCCAGCAGTCCCGAATCCTTGACAGGGATCTACGAGCAGTACTTC. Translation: CASSPESLTGIYEQYF.

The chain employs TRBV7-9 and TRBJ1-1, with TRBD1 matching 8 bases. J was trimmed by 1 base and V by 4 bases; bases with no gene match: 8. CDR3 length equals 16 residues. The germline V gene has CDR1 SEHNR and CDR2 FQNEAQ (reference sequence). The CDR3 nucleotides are TGTGCCAGCAGCTCCTTGGGACAGGAGGCGAACACTGAAGCTTTCTTT. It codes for CASSSLGQEANTEAFF.

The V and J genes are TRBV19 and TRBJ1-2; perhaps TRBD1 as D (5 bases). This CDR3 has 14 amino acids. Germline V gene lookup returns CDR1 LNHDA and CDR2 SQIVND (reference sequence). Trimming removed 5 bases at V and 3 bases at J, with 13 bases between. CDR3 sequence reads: CASSLDSDYYGYTF. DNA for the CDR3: TGTGCCAGTAGTCTTGACAGCGATTACTATGGCTACACCTTC.

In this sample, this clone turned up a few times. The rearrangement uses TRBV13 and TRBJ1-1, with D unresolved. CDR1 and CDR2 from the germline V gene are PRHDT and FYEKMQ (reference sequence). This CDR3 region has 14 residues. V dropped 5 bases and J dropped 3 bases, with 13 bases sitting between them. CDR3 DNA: TGTGCCAGCAGCACCCAAGGGAGGGACACTGAAGCTTTCTTT. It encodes CASSTQGRDTEAFF.